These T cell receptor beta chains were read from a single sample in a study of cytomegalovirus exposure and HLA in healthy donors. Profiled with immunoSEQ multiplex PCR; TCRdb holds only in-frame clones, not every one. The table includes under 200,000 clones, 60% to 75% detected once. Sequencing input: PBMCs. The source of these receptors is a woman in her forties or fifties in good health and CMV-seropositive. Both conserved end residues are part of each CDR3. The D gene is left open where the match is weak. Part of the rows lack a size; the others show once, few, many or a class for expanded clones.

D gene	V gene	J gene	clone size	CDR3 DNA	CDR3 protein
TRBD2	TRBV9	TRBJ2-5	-	TGTGCCAGCAGCACACATAGCGGGCAAGAGACCCAGTACTTC	CASSTHSGQETQYF
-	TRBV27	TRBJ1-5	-	TGTGCCAGCACTCTCAATCAGCCCCAGCATTTT	CASTLNQPQHF
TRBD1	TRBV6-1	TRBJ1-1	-	TGTGCCAGCAGGCGAGGGGGCGTGGGGACTGAAGCTTTCTTT	CASRRGGVGTEAFF
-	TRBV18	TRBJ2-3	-	TGTGCCAGCTCACCAATGTCTCGAGGCACAGATACGCAGTATTTT	CASSPMSRGTDTQYF
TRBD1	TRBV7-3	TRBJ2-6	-	TGTGCCAGCAGCTTAAAGGGGACAGGGGTCTCTGGGGCCAACGTCCTGACTTTC	CASSLKGTGVSGANVLTF
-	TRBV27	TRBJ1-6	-	TGTGCCAGCAGTACAGGGCTTTCACCCCTCCACTTT	CASSTGLSPLHF
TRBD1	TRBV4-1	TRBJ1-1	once	TGCGCCAGCAGCCAGACAGGGAGAACTGAAGCTTTCTTT	CASSQTGRTEAFF
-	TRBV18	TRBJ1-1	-	TGTGCCAGCTCACCATTCGGGGGAGAGAACACTGAAGCTTTCTTT	CASSPFGGENTEAFF
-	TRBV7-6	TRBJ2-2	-	TGTGCCAGCAGCTTAGCTGTTATCTCGGCGGGAAACACCGGGGAGCTGTTTTTT	CASSLAVISAGNTGELFF
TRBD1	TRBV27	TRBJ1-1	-	TGTGCCAGCAGCCAAGGACAGGGTACGGTTAACACTGAAGCTTTCTTT	CASSQGQGTVNTEAFF
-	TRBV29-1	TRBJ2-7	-	TGCAGCGCCGATCAGGGAGGCGAGCAGTACTTC	CSADQGGEQYF
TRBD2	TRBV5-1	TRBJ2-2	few	TGCGCCAGCCGGTCCAGCGGGGGGTCGGGGGAGCTGTTTTTT	CASRSSGGSGELFF
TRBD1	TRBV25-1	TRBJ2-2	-	TGTGCCAGCAGTGGGTCACTCACAGGGGCCGGGGAGCTGTTTTTT	CASSGSLTGAGELFF
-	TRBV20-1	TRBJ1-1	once	TGCAGTGCTAGCTGGGGGCCTGAAGCTTTCTTT	CSASWGPEAFF
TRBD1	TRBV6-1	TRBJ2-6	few	TGTGCCAGCAGTGCACGACAGGGTGGGGCCAACGTCCTGACTTTC	CASSARQGGANVLTF
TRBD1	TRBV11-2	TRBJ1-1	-	TGTGCCAGCAGCTTAAAACAGGGGTCAGAAGCTTTCTTT	CASSLKQGSEAFF
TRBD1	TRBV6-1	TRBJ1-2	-	TGTGCCAGCCTGACAGGGGATACCTATGGCTACACCTTC	CASLTGDTYGYTF
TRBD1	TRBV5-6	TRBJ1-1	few	TGTGCCAGCAGTTCCGGGACAGGGGGCAGGATGACTGAAGCTTTCTTT	CASSSGTGGRMTEAFF
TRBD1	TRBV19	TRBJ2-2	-	TGTGCCAGTAGGACAGGGGCAGCGAACACCGGGGAGCTGTTTTTT	CASRTGAANTGELFF
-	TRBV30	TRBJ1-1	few	TGTGCCTGGATGGCTCCAGGGTCTTCTGAAGCTTTCTTT	CAWMAPGSSEAFF
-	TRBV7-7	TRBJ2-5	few	TGTGCCAGCAGCCTAGTAGGAGGAGGGTCGGAGACCCAGTACTTC	CASSLVGGGSETQYF
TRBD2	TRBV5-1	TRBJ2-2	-	TGCGCCAGCAGCAGACTTAGCGGGGGGAAATCCGGGGAGCTGTTTTTT	CASSRLSGGKSGELFF
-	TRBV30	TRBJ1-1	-	TGTGCCTGGATCGGGGTTCCCACTGAAGCTTTCTTT	CAWIGVPTEAFF
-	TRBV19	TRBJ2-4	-	TGTGCCAGTAGTGACAGCTTGGCCAAAAACATTCAGTACTTC	CASSDSLAKNIQYF
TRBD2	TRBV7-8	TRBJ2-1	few	TGTGCCAGCACCGCGCGCGGGGGTTCGACTGAGCAGTTCTTC	CASTARGGSTEQFF
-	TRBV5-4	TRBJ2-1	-	TGTGCCAGCAGCTTGGATAGCACCAATGAGCAGTTCTTC	CASSLDSTNEQFF
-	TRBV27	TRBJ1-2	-	TGTGCCAGCAGTCCCGTATGGGGCCAGGGACTCGGCTACACCTTC	CASSPVWGQGLGYTF
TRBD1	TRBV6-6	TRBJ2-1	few	TGTGCCAGCAGTTATTACACTTCTGGACAGGGCAATGAGCAGTTCTTC	CASSYYTSGQGNEQFF
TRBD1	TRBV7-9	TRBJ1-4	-	TGTGCCAGCAGCCGCACCGGGACAGCAGGCGAAAAACTGTTTTTT	CASSRTGTAGEKLFF
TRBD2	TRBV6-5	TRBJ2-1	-	TGTGCCAGCAGTTACATCCTAGCGGGGGGGCACGGTGAGCAGTTCTTC	CASSYILAGGHGEQFF
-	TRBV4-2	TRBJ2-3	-	TGTGCCAGCAGCCAAGATGGGCAGGACACAGATACGCAGTATTTT	CASSQDGQDTDTQYF
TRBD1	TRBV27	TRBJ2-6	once	TGTGCCAGCAGTTTTACCGGGACAGTGAGTTTTATCTCTGGGGCCAACGTCCTGACTTTC	CASSFTGTVSFISGANVLTF
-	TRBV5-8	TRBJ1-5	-	TGTGCCAGCAGCTATGACTCAAGTAGCAATCAGCCCCAGCATTTT	CASSYDSSSNQPQHF
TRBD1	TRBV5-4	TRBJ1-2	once	TGTGCCAGCAGCATGACAGGGTTTGGCTATGGCTACACCTTC	CASSMTGFGYGYTF
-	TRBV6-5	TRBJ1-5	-	TGTGCCAGCACCCCGGGAGGTATGAGGAATCAGCCCCAGCATTTT	CASTPGGMRNQPQHF
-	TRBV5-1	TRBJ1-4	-	TGCGCCAGCAGCTCGGTTACTAATGAAAAACTGTTTTTT	CASSSVTNEKLFF
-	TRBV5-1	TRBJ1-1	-	TGCGCCAGCAGCCCTCGGGTGGGGAACACTGAAGCTTTCTTT	CASSPRVGNTEAFF
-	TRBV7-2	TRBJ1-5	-	TGTGCCAGCAGCTTACTACAGGCCGTTGGCCAGCCCCAGCATTTT	CASSLLQAVGQPQHF
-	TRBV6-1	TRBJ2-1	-	TGTGCCAGCAGTGAAAGGACAGAGTACAATGAGCAGTTCTTC	CASSERTEYNEQFF
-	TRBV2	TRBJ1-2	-	TGTGCCAGCAGTGAAACGGGATTGCTCTATGGCTACACCTTC	CASSETGLLYGYTF
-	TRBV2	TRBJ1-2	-	TGTGCCAGCAGCCTCATCTCAGGGGCGAACTATGGCTACACCTTC	CASSLISGANYGYTF
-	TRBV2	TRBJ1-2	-	TGTGCCAGCAGTGAAGGGCAGGTGGTGCGCTACACCTTC	CASSEGQVVRYTF
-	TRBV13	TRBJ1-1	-	TGTGCCAGCAGCTTTGGGGGGACGGGCGGCACTGAAGCTTTCTTT	CASSFGGTGGTEAFF
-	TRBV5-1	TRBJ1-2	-	TGCGCCAGCAGCTTTGATGCAGGGTTGAGTTCGCCAGATGGCTACACCTTC	CASSFDAGLSSPDGYTF
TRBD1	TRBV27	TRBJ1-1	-	TGTGCCAGCAGTTCCTCTGGACAGGGGAGGGGAGCTTTCTTT	CASSSSGQGRGAFF